This is a list of T cell receptor beta chains from one sample in a study of T cell repertoires in cytomegalovirus infection. Via MiXCR, TCRdb re-called the reads, giving one row per CDR3 protein. Here the sample spans almost 500,000 distinct CDR3 sequences, roughly 10% being singletons. Sequencing was carried out using PBMCs. The receptors stem from a human donor in good health (CMV status not recorded). Some clones in this sample may be carry-over from other donors' samples. CDR3s include the opening cysteine and the closing phenylalanine or tryptophan. D genes are given only for firm matches. Where a row states a size, it is once, few, many or the class of an expanded clone; other rows omit it.

>TRBD2|TRBV6-5|TRBJ2-1|NA
CASSYRLAGGYNEQFF
TGTGCCAGCAGTTACCGGCTAGCGGGGGGGTACAATGAGCAGTTCTTC
>NA|TRBV2|TRBJ1-5|few
CASSEYGRESNQPQHF
TGTGCCAGCAGTGAATACGGCAGGGAAAGCAATCAGCCCCAGCATTTT
>NA|TRBV12-3/TRBV12-4|TRBJ2-2|many
CASGGAAGELFF
TGTGCCAGTGGTGGAGCGGCCGGGGAGCTGTTTTTT
>NA|TRBV27|TRBJ1-5|few
CASSLERVPSNQPQHF
TGTGCCAGCAGTTTGGAGCGGGTCCCAAGCAATCAGCCCCAGCATTTT
>TRBD1|TRBV7-6|TRBJ2-5|NA
CASSRDREVRETQYF
TGTGCCAGCAGCCGCGACAGGGAAGTCCGAGAGACCCAGTACTTC
>TRBD2|TRBV7-2|TRBJ2-3|many
CASSLAGGRPDTQYF
TGTGCCAGCAGTTTAGCGGGAGGGCGGCCAGATACGCAGTATTTT
>NA|TRBV19|TRBJ1-2|few
CASSQDYFYGYTF
TGTGCCAGTAGTCAGGACTACTTCTATGGCTACACCTTC
>NA|TRBV19|TRBJ2-2|NA
CASSMGGTNTGELFF
TGTGCCAGTAGTATGGGAGGCACTAACACCGGGGAGCTGTTTTTT
>TRBD1|TRBV20-1|TRBJ2-7|few
CSAPGRTGEREQYF
TGCAGTGCCCCGGGGAGGACAGGGGAGCGCGAGCAGTACTTC
>TRBD2|TRBV29-1|TRBJ2-7|NA
CSVERQRDLGYEQYF
TGCAGCGTTGAACGACAGCGGGATCTGGGCTACGAGCAGTACTTC
>NA|TRBV7-2|TRBJ1-6|many
CASSFPNSPLHF
TGTGCCAGCAGCTTCCCCAATTCACCCCTCCACTTT
>TRBD1|TRBV27|TRBJ2-5|many
CASSLRSGGYQETQYF
TGTGCCAGCAGTTTGCGATCAGGGGGCTACCAAGAGACCCAGTACTTC
>TRBD1|TRBV20-1|TRBJ1-2|many
CNGRGRNYGYTF
TGCAACGGCAGGGGGCGCAACTATGGCTACACCTTC
>NA|TRBV5-4|TRBJ2-3|many
CASSLESKTDTQYF
TGTGCCAGCAGCTTGGAATCGAAGACAGATACGCAGTATTTT
>NA|TRBV2|TRBJ2-5|few
CASSDAGWETQYF
TGTGCCAGCAGTGACGCAGGGTGGGAGACCCAGTACTTC
>NA|TRBV4-2|TRBJ1-4|many
CASSPMSVATNEKLFF
TGTGCCAGCAGCCCCATGTCCGTTGCAACTAATGAAAAACTGTTTTTT
>NA|TRBV6-2/TRBV6-3|TRBJ2-1|many
CASSSMGGSYNEQFF
TGTGCCAGCAGTTCAATGGGCGGGTCCTACAATGAGCAGTTCTTC
>NA|TRBV20-1|TRBJ1-2|many
CSARDTSGNYGYTF
TGCAGTGCTAGAGATACATCAGGCAACTATGGCTACACCTTC
>NA|TRBV7-2|TRBJ1-3|many
CASSRRQIGNTIYF
TGTGCCAGCAGCCGTAGACAGATTGGAAACACCATATATTTT
>NA|TRBV12-3/TRBV12-4|TRBJ1-3|NA
CASSQGQGNTIYF
TGTGCCAGCAGTCAAGGACAGGGAAACACCATATATTTT
>TRBD1|TRBV12-3/TRBV12-4|TRBJ1-5|few
CASSPGTGVQPQHF
TGTGCCAGCAGCCCCGGGACAGGGGTGCAGCCCCAGCATTTT
>NA|TRBV5-6|TRBJ1-4|many
CASSRGVRTDDEKLFF
TGTGCCAGCAGCCGTGGGGTCCGGACAGACGATGAAAAACTGTTTTTT
>NA|TRBV7-2|TRBJ2-1|many
CASSPRGSGLLGEQFF
TGTGCCAGCAGCCCGCGTGGAAGCGGGCTTTTAGGTGAGCAGTTCTTC
>NA|TRBV20-1|TRBJ2-3|many
CSAREVGARTDTQYF
TGCAGTGCTAGAGAAGTGGGGGCCCGCACAGATACGCAGTATTTT